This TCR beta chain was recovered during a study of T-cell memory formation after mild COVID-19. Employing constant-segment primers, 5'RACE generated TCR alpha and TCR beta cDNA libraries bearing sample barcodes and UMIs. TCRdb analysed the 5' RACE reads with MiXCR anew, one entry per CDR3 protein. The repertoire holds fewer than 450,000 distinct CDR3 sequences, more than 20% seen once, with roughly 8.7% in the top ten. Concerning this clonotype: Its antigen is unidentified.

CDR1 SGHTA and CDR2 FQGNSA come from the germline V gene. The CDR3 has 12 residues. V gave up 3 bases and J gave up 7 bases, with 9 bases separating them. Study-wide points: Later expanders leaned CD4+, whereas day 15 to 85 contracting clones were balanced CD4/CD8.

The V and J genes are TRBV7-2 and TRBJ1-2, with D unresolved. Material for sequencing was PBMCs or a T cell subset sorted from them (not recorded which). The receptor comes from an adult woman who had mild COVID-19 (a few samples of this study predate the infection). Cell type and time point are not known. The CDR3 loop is CASSLGSRGYTF. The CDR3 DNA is TGTGCCAGCAGCTTGGGGAGTCGTGGCTACACCTTC.